Below are 28 T cell receptor beta chains sequenced from a single sample in a study of CD8 T cells in ankylosing spondylitis. TCRdb called the 5' RACE reads again in MiXCR, with one record for every CDR3 protein. The sample includes roughly 100,000 distinct CDR3 sequences, roughly 8% of them seen just once. Specimen: blood, either unsorted or a sorted T cell fraction (not recorded which). The receptors derive from a male donor with ankylosing spondylitis or in good health (not recorded which).

This clonotype was counted ten times or more. The genes are TRBV14 and TRBJ1-1, with no clear D. Between the trimmed V and J ends, which lost 1 base and 3 bases, there was a span of 9 bases. This CDR3 has 14 amino acids. Germline CDR1 and CDR2: SGHDN and FVKESK. CDR3 DNA sequence: TGTGCCAGCAGCCAAGTCGGGTCTTACACTGAAGCTTTCTTT. Translated: CASSQVGSYTEAFF.

In its sample, this clonotype was seen many times. The chain combines TRBV12-5 with TRBJ2-1; D not certain. With 0 bases removed from V and 6 bases from J, the gap between germline ends came to 9 bases. The CDR3 has 14 residues. Germline values: CDR1 LGHNT, CDR2 FRNRAP. CDR3 DNA: TGTGCTAGTGGTTTGGTAATCTTAGGCAATGAGCAGTTCTTC. It encodes CASGLVILGNEQFF.

As regards this clonotype: This may come from a read error, since a much larger clone is one base off. The chain employs TRBV20-1 and TRBJ2-2; 7 nucleotides align to TRBD2. CDR1 DFQATT and CDR2 SNEGSKA come from the germline V gene (reference sequence). V gave up 2 bases and J gave up 0 bases; unmatched junction bases: 0. CDR3 length: 14 residues. The CDR3 spells CSARLAANTGELFF. The CDR3 bases are TGCAGTGCTAGACTAGCGGCGAACACCGGGGAGCTGTTTTTT.

This clonotype was picked up many times. The genes are TRBV30 and TRBJ2-3, with a tentative D call TRBD2 (6 bases). Germline V gene lookup returns CDR1 GTSNPN and CDR2 SVGIG (reference sequence). The CDR3 consists of 14 residues. The germline V and J ends were trimmed by 1 base and 1 base, with 9 bases remaining between them. This chain's CDR3 is CAWSGLVRTDTQYF. The CDR3 nucleotides are TGTGCCTGGAGTGGACTAGTGCGCACAGATACGCAGTATTTT.

This clonotype was observed at least ten times. V usage is TRBV12-3 or TRBV12-4 and J usage is TRBJ1-2; 9 bases are a match to TRBD1. The CDR3 sequence is 16 residues long. The J segment lost 6 bases and the V segment lost 4 bases, leaving 12 bases of the junction unmatched. The CDR3, as DNA: TGTGCCAGCAGTTCACTCAGCGCCGGGACAGGGCATGGCTACACCTTC. Its translation is CASSSLSAGTGHGYTF.

Of note for this clonotype: A much larger clonotype is one base distant, so this may be a read error. The chain links TRBV25-1 to TRBJ2-3; 7 bases fit TRBD1. The CDR3 extends over 16 amino acids. The germline V gene encodes CDR1 MGHDK and CDR2 SYGVNS. Here the CDR3 DNA reads TGTGTCAGCAGTGACCCCAGACAGGGAGGCACAGATACGCAGTATTTT. This codes for CVSSDPRQGGTDTQYF.

This clonotype has ten or more counts. The chain combines TRBV12-3 or TRBV12-4 with TRBJ2-3, with D possibly matching TRBD1 (6 bases). The CDR3 runs 13 residues. V dropped 3 bases and J dropped 7 bases, with 11 bases sitting between them. The CDR3, as DNA: TGTGCCAGCAGTTTGTCAGGGGAGAATACGCAGTATTTT. Translated, it gives CASSLSGENTQYF.

This clonotype was picked up many times. The chain has TRBV29-1 and TRBJ2-5; D may be TRBD2 (5 bases). CDR3 length: 12 residues. Germline values: CDR1 SQVTM, CDR2 ANQGSEA. Trimming left V 3 bases short and J 9 bases short, with 14 bases between. CDR3 in amino acids: CSVDIIRRAQYF. DNA for the CDR3: TGCAGCGTTGATATAATTCGGCGGGCCCAGTACTTC.

This chain uses TRBV19 with TRBJ2-1; no clear D. Germline CDR1 LNHDA, CDR2 SQIVND (reference sequence). V was shortened by 5 bases and J by 4 bases, with 12 bases between the two germline ends. The CDR3 runs to 14 residues. CDR3 loop: CASSAQVAYNEQFF. CDR3 DNA sequence: TGTGCCAGTAGTGCGCAGGTGGCATACAATGAGCAGTTCTTC.

This clonotype was picked up many times. The chain uses TRBV5-1 and TRBJ2-7; TRBD2 agrees at 8 bases. CDR1 and CDR2 from the germline V gene are SGHRS and YFSETQ. The CDR3 totals 13 residues. V was pared by 3 bases and J by 2 bases, with 1 base of the junction left unmatched. The DNA of the CDR3 is TGCGCCAGCAGCTCAGCGGGAGCCTACGAGCAGTACTTC. This codes for CASSSAGAYEQYF.

The chain couples TRBV29-1 to TRBJ1-2, with 9 nucleotides matching TRBD1. Germline CDR1 reads SQVTM; CDR2 reads ANQGSEA. V trimming: 3 bases; J trimming: 8 bases; junction bases outside the gene matches: 7. The CDR3 runs 13 residues. CDR3 DNA: TGCAGCGTTGATTCTACAGGGGGCCGCGGCTACACCTTC. Its translation: CSVDSTGGRGYTF.

Regarding this clonotype: The junction departs from the called germline gene at one end, perhaps through a read error. This chain joins TRBV30 and TRBJ1-4; the D gene is possibly TRBD1 (5 bases). Germline V gives CDR1 GTSNPN, CDR2 SVGIG (reference sequence). CDR3 length: 15 amino acids. The CDR3 region is CAWSVKGKANEKPFF. The CDR3, as DNA: TGTGCCTGGAGTGTAAAGGGGAAGGCTAATGAAAAACCGTTTTTT. The full variable domain, with the rest looked up from reference TRBV30 and TRBJ1-4, is SQTIHQWPATLVQPVGSPLSLECTVEGTSNPNLYWYRQAAGRGLQLLFYSVGIGQISSEVPQNLSASRPQDRQFILSSKKLLLSDSGFYLCAWSVKGKANEKPFFGSGTQLSVL.

This clonotype was recorded at least ten times. The chain uses TRBV4-3 and TRBJ1-6; D unresolved. The V gene lost 0 bases and the J gene lost 5 bases, with 17 bases spanning the gap. Germline V gene sequence: CDR1 LGHNA, CDR2 YSLEER. CDR3 size: 18 residues. The CDR3 sequence is CASSQEWRAMANNSPLHF. The CDR3, as DNA: TGCGCCAGCAGCCAAGAGTGGCGCGCGATGGCGAATAATTCACCCCTCCACTTT.

This clonotype was found many times. The rearrangement joins TRBV6-1 to TRBJ2-1, with 10 bases identical to TRBD1. The CDR3 runs to 15 residues. Germline CDR1 MNHNS, CDR2 SASEGT. J lost 9 bases, V lost 5 bases, and 10 bases had no gene match. The CDR3 DNA follows: TGTGCCAGCAGTCCGGGACAGGGGTCGACGAGTGAGCAGTTCTTC. It codes for CASSPGQGSTSEQFF.

This clonotype was observed many times. This chain uses TRBV13 with TRBJ1-2; D remains unclear. CDR1 and CDR2 (germline): PRHDT, FYEKMQ (reference sequence). This CDR3 is 13 amino acids long. V was shortened by 2 bases and J by 4 bases, with 8 bases between the two germline ends. In DNA form, the CDR3 reads TGTGCCAGCAGCTTACGGGAATTCTATGGCTACACCTTC. This codes for CASSLREFYGYTF.

This clonotype was detected many times. The genes are TRBV7-9 and TRBJ1-1, with D possibly TRBD1 on 5 matching bases. The CDR3 has 11 amino acids. Germline lookup yields CDR1 SEHNR and CDR2 FQNEAQ (reference sequence). Trimming pared 8 bases from V and 8 bases from J, leaving 12 bases between. DNA of the CDR3: TGTGCCAGCGGACAAGGGGCCGAAGCTTTCTTT. Its translation is CASGQGAEAFF. Combining the CDR3 with reference TRBV7-9 and TRBJ1-1 gives the whole variable domain DTGVSQNPRHKITKRGQNVTFRCDPISEHNRLYWYRQTLGQGPEFLTYFQNEAQLEKSRLLSDRFSAERPKGSFSTLEIQRTEQGDSAMYLCASGQGAEAFFGQGTRLTVV.

This clonotype was counted only a few times. This sequence joins TRBV6-2 or TRBV6-3 and TRBJ2-1; TRBD1 aligns across 7 bases. Trimming at V came to 7 bases and at J to 4 bases, leaving 16 bases not matched to a gene. CDR1 is MNHEY, CDR2 SVGEGT, per germline. CDR3 length: 17 amino acids. CDR3 in DNA: TGTGCCAGCAAGGGAATTACCCGGGACAGAGCTTACAATGAGCAGTTCTTC. This gives the protein CASKGITRDRAYNEQFF.

At least ten counts were recorded for this clonotype. V is TRBV6-5 and J is TRBJ1-3; the D gene is possibly TRBD1 (5 bases). This CDR3 has 16 residues. Between the trimmed V and J ends, which lost 2 bases and 0 bases, there was a span of 11 bases. The germline gives CDR1 MNHEY, CDR2 SVGAGI. The CDR3 region is CASSYQGLSSGNTIYF. CDR3 in DNA: TGTGCCAGCAGTTACCAGGGTCTGAGCTCTGGAAACACCATATATTTT.

This clonotype came up many times. J is TRBJ2-2 and V is TRBV19; D gene uncertain. CDR1 LNHDA and CDR2 SQIVND come from the germline V gene (reference sequence). CDR3 length: 15 residues. V lost 3 bases to trimming and J lost 3 bases, with 11 bases between them. The CDR3 DNA reads as TGTGCCAGTAGTATGTGGGAAGACTACACCGGGGAGCTGTTTTTT. The encoded protein is CASSMWEDYTGELFF.

In the case of this clonotype: One end of the junction varies from germline; a read error may be responsible. The J gene is TRBJ2-1, the V gene TRBV10-2; D uncertain. This CDR3 is built from 11 residues. Germline loops: CDR1 WSHSY, CDR2 SAAADI. CDR3 amino acids: CASSENLEQLF. Written as DNA, the CDR3 is TGCGCCAGCAGTGAGAATCTTGAGCAGTTGTTC.

In this sample, this clonotype turned up many times. The chain couples TRBV4-1 to TRBJ1-1; no firm D call. The CDR3 length is 19 residues. From germline, CDR1 is MGHRA and CDR2 YSYEKL. Trimming took off 0 bases at V and 4 bases at J, with 24 bases between the two ends. The chain's CDR3 is CASSQDEQRLSLRRTEAFF. The DNA for the CDR3 is TGCGCCAGCAGCCAAGATGAACAGAGACTCTCCCTTCGGCGCACTGAAGCTTTCTTT.

A word on this clonotype: With a much larger clone just one base away, this may be a read error. The chain recombines TRBV6-2 or TRBV6-3 with TRBJ2-5; D gene ambiguous. CDR3 length: 12 amino acids. CDR1 is MNHEY and CDR2 is SVGEGT in the germline V gene. The V end was cut by 8 bases, the J end by 7 bases, with 14 bases between. The CDR3 protein is CASGSNPATQYF. The CDR3 bases are TGTGCCAGCGGTTCGAATCCGGCGACCCAGTACTTC.

This clonotype has at least ten counts. This chain connects TRBV3-1 to TRBJ1-2; 7 bases map to TRBD1. There are 15 residues in the CDR3. With 1 base clipped from V and 3 bases from J, the junction kept 5 bases outside the gene matches. The germline V gene has CDR1 LGHDT and CDR2 YNNKEL (reference sequence). CDR3 bases: TGTGCCAGCAGCCAAGGACAGGGTGGGGACTATGGCTACACCTTC. It specifies CASSQGQGGDYGYTF.

In regard to this clonotype: One base away lies a much larger clone, so this may be a sequencing read error. The chain links TRBV12-5 to TRBJ1-5; possibly TRBD1 for D (5 bases). V was pared by 1 base and J by 5 bases, with 15 bases between. Germline V gene sequence: CDR1 LGHNT, CDR2 FRNRAP. This CDR3 region has 16 residues. The CDR3 protein is CASGLATGDRDQPQHF. For the CDR3, the DNA is TGTGCTAGTGGTTTGGCGACGGGAGACAGAGATCAGCCCCAGCATTTT. Supplemented by reference TRBV12-5 and TRBJ1-5, the full variable domain reads DARVTQTPRHKVTEMGQEVTMRCQPILGHNTVFWYRQTMMQGLELLAYFRNRAPLDDSGMPKDRFSAEMPDATLATLKIQPSEPRDSAVYFCASGLATGDRDQPQHFGDGTRLSIL.

This clonotype appeared many times. This chain links TRBV18 with TRBJ1-1; perhaps TRBD1 as D (6 bases). V was clipped by 1 base and J by 6 bases, with 18 bases between them. The CDR3 runs to 16 residues. Germline V gene sequence: CDR1 KGHSH, CDR2 LQKENI. The CDR3 bases are TGTGCCAGCTCACCACTCAAGCTAGGGGGAGGCGCTGAAGCTTTCTTT. Translation: CASSPLKLGGGAEAFF.

This clonotype was recorded at least ten times. The chain employs TRBV27 and TRBJ2-3; D is undetermined. CDR1 is MNHEY, CDR2 SMNVEV, per germline (reference sequence). The CDR3 contains 12 residues. Between the trimmed V and J ends, which lost 4 bases and 11 bases, there was a span of 13 bases. CDR3 in DNA: TGTGCCAGCAGTTCTATCGGTTACGTGCAGTATTTT. Translation gives CASSSIGYVQYF.

This clonotype came up many times. The rearrangement links TRBV10-1 to TRBJ2-1; the match to TRBD2 covers 10 bases. The CDR3 length is 18 residues. The V and J ends lost 4 bases and 3 bases, in that order; junction bases with no gene match: 12. Germline assignment: CDR1 WNHNN and CDR2 SYGVQD (reference sequence). CDR3 DNA: TGCGCCAGCAGTGGGGGAATTAGCGGGAGGCCAGGCTACAATGAGCAGTTCTTC. Translation: CASSGGISGRPGYNEQFF.

This clonotype was counted a few times. Here the CDR3 reads CASSERGQGVGEAFF. In nucleotides, the CDR3 is TGTGCCAGCAGTGAAAGAGGGCAGGGAGTGGGTGAAGCTTTCTTT. The rearrangement links TRBV2 to TRBJ1-1, with D possibly TRBD1 on 5 matching bases. Trimming cost V 2 bases and J 7 bases, with 17 bases left between them. Germline CDR1 is SNHLY and CDR2 is FYNNEI. The CDR3 has 15 residues.